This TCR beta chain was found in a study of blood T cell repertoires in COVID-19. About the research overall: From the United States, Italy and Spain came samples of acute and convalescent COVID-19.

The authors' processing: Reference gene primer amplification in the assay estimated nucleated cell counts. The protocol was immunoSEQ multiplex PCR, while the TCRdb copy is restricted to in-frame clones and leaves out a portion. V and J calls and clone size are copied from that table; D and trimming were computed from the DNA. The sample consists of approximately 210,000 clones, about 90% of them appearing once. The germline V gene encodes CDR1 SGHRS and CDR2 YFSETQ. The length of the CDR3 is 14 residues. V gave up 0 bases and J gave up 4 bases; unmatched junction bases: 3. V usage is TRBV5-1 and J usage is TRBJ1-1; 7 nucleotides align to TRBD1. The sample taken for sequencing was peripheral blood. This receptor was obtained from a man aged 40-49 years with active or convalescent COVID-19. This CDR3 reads CASSLEGGVTEAFF. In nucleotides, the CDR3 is TGCGCCAGCAGCTTGGAAGGGGGCGTCACTGAAGCTTTCTTT.